Below are 16 T cell receptor beta chains sequenced from a single sample in a study of early T cells in non-severe SARS-CoV-2 infection. MiXCR, applied by TCRdb to the 5' RACE reads, yields one record per CDR3 protein. The table has tens of thousands of distinct CDR3 sequences, about 15% seen once; the top ten hold approximately 5.1%. This material consisted of whole blood, taken at baseline. All receptors derive from an adult who was a healthcare worker with PCR-confirmed SARS-CoV-2 infection or an uninfected control (not recorded which).

The CDR3 DNA follows: TGTGCCAGCAGCGCCAGGCCCCCCCCCGGTACGCAGTATTTT. Residues: CASSARPPPGTQYF. J is TRBJ2-3 and V is TRBV9; unclear D gene. Germline CDR1 and CDR2: SGDLS and YYNGEE. The ends were cut back, 3 bases at V and 8 bases at J, with 16 bases in the middle. The CDR3 runs to 14 residues.

J is TRBJ1-4 and V is TRBV10-3, with TRBD1 as a possible D gene (6 bases). The V gene lost 8 bases and the J gene lost 6 bases, with 13 bases spanning the gap. The CDR3 has 13 amino acids. Germline V CDR1 and CDR2: ENHRY, SYGVKD. DNA for the CDR3: TGTGCCATCTCTGGGACACAGGATGAAAAACTGTTTTTT. As protein: CAISGTQDEKLFF.

In its sample, this clonotype was seen many times. The rearrangement links TRBV12-3 or TRBV12-4 to TRBJ2-3; the D call may be TRBD1 or TRBD2 (5 bases each). V lost 6 bases and J 7 bases, leaving 8 bases between the germline ends. The CDR3 extends over 11 amino acids. CDR3 coding DNA: TGTGCCAGCAGCCCGGGACATACGCAGTATTTT. It codes for CASSPGHTQYF.

The chain employs TRBV2 and TRBJ2-3; D unresolved. Germline V gene data show CDR1 as SNHLY and CDR2 as FYNNEI. The CDR3 runs to 12 residues. V was cut by 1 base and J by 9 bases, with 8 bases left in between. DNA for the CDR3: TGTGCCAGCAGTGAAGAGGGAATCACGCAGTATTTT. It encodes CASSEEGITQYF.

This chain links TRBV24-1 with TRBJ2-3; the match to TRBD2 covers 8 bases. The CDR3 covers 15 residues. Germline CDR1 and CDR2: KGHDR and SFDVKD. J gave up 4 bases and V 4 bases, and 6 bases lay outside the gene matches. CDR3 loop: CATSDERGRADTQYF. As DNA, the CDR3 is TGTGCCACCAGTGACGAGCGGGGGAGGGCAGATACGCAGTATTTT.

This clonotype was recorded a few times. V is TRBV5-5 and J is TRBJ2-7, with D perhaps matching TRBD2 (8 bases). V gave up 4 bases and J gave up 5 bases, with 22 bases separating them. The germline V gene has CDR1 SGHKS and CDR2 YYEKEE (reference sequence). The CDR3 is 16 amino acids. This CDR3 reads CASSPAGRGPINEQYF. DNA for the CDR3: TGTGCCAGCAGCCCCGCCGGGAGGGGGCCCATCAACGAGCAGTACTTC.

This chain connects TRBV19 to TRBJ2-7; maybe TRBD1 (6 bases). Looked up from germline, CDR1 is LNHDA and CDR2 is SQIVND (reference sequence). The CDR3 runs 13 residues. V lost 8 bases and J lost 4, with 15 bases in between. The DNA for the CDR3 is TGTGCCAGTCGGCGGACAGCGGAATACGAGCAGTACTTC. Translated, it gives CASRRTAEYEQYF.

This clonotype has ten or more counts. The chain has TRBV20-1 and TRBJ2-1; 14 positions agree with TRBD2. The CDR3 extends over 17 amino acids. Germline V gene data show CDR1 as DFQATT and CDR2 as SNEGSKA (reference sequence). Losses at the gene ends were 6 bases for V and 1 base for J; bases not matched to a gene: 8. The CDR3 DNA reads TGCAGTGCCGAGGGACTAGCGGGGGATATTTCCTACAATGAGCAGTTCTTC. This codes for CSAEGLAGDISYNEQFF.

J is TRBJ2-7 and V is TRBV20-1, with D perhaps assigned TRBD1 or TRBD2 (5 bases each). V dropped 7 bases and J dropped 0 bases, with 13 bases sitting between them. This CDR3 region has 13 residues. Germline-derived CDR1 and CDR2 are DFQATT and SNEGSKA (reference sequence). Here the CDR3 reads CSVRIGTSYEQYF. Here the CDR3 DNA reads TGCAGTGTGCGAATTGGGACCTCCTACGAGCAGTACTTC.

The chain combines TRBV5-8 with TRBJ2-1; TRBD2 might be the D (5 bases). V shed 2 bases and J shed 9 bases, with 15 bases lying between them. The germline gives CDR1 SGHTS, CDR2 YDEGEE. This CDR3 region has 14 residues. CDR3 nucleotide sequence: TGTGCCAGCAGCTTTTTGAGCCCCCGGGGTGAGCAGTTCTTC. It yields the protein CASSFLSPRGEQFF.

This sequence joins TRBV24-1 and TRBJ2-7; D unclear. V was pared by 5 bases and J by 6 bases, with 10 bases between. Germline values: CDR1 KGHDR, CDR2 SFDVKD. The CDR3 spans 12 residues. The CDR3 protein is CATSAATSEQYF. Here the CDR3 DNA reads TGTGCCACCAGTGCGGCGACCTCCGAGCAGTACTTC.

This clonotype was found many times. The chain links TRBV4-2 to TRBJ2-3; D not certain. Germline CDR1 reads LGHNA; CDR2 reads YNFKEQ. This CDR3 is built from 16 residues. Trimming took off 1 base at V and 4 bases at J, with 15 bases between the two ends. CDR3: CASSQGAADGPDTQYF. The CDR3 nucleotides are TGTGCCAGCAGCCAAGGGGCGGCGGATGGGCCAGATACGCAGTATTTT.

V usage is TRBV28 and J usage is TRBJ2-7; D is unresolved. Germline loops: CDR1 MDHEN, CDR2 SYDVKM. The CDR3 consists of 12 residues. Trimming took off 2 bases at V and 6 bases at J, with 8 bases between the two ends. Written as DNA, the CDR3 is TGTGCCAGCAGTTTAGAATTCAGCGAGCAGTACTTC. Translation: CASSLEFSEQYF.

V usage is TRBV19 and J usage is TRBJ2-4; perhaps TRBD2 as D (5 bases). Germline V gene sequence: CDR1 LNHDA, CDR2 SQIVND (reference sequence). Between the trimmed V and J ends, which lost 4 bases and 0 bases, there was a span of 13 bases. The CDR3 loop spans 16 amino acids. CDR3 nucleotide sequence: TGTGCCAGTAGTACCTCTGGAGCGGTAGCCAAAAACATTCAGTACTTC. Residues: CASSTSGAVAKNIQYF.

Here the CDR3 DNA reads TGTGCCAGCAGTTTGAACAGGGGGTACACTGAAGCTTTCTTT. This gives the protein CASSLNRGYTEAFF. The chain couples TRBV28 to TRBJ1-1; TRBD1 matches at 8 bases. This CDR3 spans 14 amino acids. J was trimmed by 3 bases and V by 3 bases; bases with no gene match: 3. Germline V lookup: CDR1 MDHEN, CDR2 SYDVKM.

This clonotype showed up just a few times. The J gene is TRBJ2-3, the V gene TRBV5-6, with TRBD2 identical over 10 bases. Germline CDR1 reads SGHDT; CDR2 reads YYEEEE. The CDR3 has 16 residues. The V and J ends lost 3 bases and 1 base, in that order; junction bases with no gene match: 5. The CDR3 here is CASSSPGTSGTDTQYF. In nucleotides, the CDR3 is TGTGCCAGCAGCTCGCCAGGGACTAGCGGCACAGATACGCAGTATTTT.